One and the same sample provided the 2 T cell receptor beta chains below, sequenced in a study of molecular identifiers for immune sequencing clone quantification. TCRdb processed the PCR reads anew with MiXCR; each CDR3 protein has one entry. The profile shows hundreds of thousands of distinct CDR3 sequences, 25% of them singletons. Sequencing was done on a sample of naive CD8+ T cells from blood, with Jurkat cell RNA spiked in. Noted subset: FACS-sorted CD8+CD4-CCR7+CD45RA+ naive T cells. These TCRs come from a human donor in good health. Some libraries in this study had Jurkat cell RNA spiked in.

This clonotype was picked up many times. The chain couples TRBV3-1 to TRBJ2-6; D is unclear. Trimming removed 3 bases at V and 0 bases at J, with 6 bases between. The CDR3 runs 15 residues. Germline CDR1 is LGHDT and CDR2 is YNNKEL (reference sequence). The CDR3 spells CASSQISSGANVLTF. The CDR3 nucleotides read TGTGCCAGCAGCCAGATTAGCTCTGGGGCCAACGTCCTGACTTTC.

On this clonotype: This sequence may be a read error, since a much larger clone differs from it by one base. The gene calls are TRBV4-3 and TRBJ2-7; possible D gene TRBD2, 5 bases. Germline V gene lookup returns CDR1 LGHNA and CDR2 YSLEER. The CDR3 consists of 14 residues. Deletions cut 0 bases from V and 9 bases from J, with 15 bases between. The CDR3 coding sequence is TGCGCCAGCAGCCAAGATGGTCGCGCGGGCGCGCAGTACTTC. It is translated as CASSQDGRAGAQYF.